The 19 T cell receptor beta chains listed next were all sequenced from one sample in a study of blood T cell repertoires in COVID-19. Repertoires were generated with immunoSEQ multiplex PCR, while TCRdb's copy carries only in-frame clones and drops some. This repertoire shows approximately 220,000 clones, about nine tenths found once; its top ten account for under 0.9%. The sample consisted of peripheral blood. The receptors come from a man aged 35 to 55 with acute or convalescent COVID-19.

The V call is TRBV10-3, the J call TRBJ1-4, with no clear D. The CDR3 has 16 residues. CDR1 is ENHRY, CDR2 SYGVKD, per germline. V lost 0 bases and J 3 bases, leaving 11 bases between the germline ends. This CDR3 is CAISESIGLANEKLFF. The DNA for the CDR3 is TGTGCCATCAGTGAGTCGATCGGTCTCGCTAATGAAAAACTGTTTTTT.

To note about this clone: The sample has other DNA sequences that encode this CDR3 too. The gene calls are TRBV18 and TRBJ2-5; no reliable D call. This CDR3 is built from 11 residues. Trimming took off 3 bases at V and 5 bases at J, with 4 bases between the two ends. Germline loops: CDR1 KGHSH, CDR2 LQKENI. CDR3 DNA sequence: TGTGCCAGCTCACCGGGCGAGACCCAGTACTTC. This sequence encodes CASSPGETQYF.

The CDR3 is CATSDRPTLTQYF. The CDR3 DNA follows: TGTGCCACCTCAGACAGGCCCACATTGACGCAGTATTTT. The rearrangement uses TRBV24-1 and TRBJ2-3; D is perhaps TRBD1 (6 bases). From germline, CDR1 is KGHDR and CDR2 SFDVKD. The CDR3 spans 13 residues. V gave up 9 bases and J gave up 9 bases, with 18 bases separating them.

This clone showed up just once. The chain carries TRBV11-2 and TRBJ1-2; a weak D match, TRBD1 (6 bases). The germline V and J ends were trimmed by 4 bases and 6 bases, with 15 bases remaining between them. This CDR3 spans 14 amino acids. The germline gives CDR1 SGHAT, CDR2 FQNNGV. The CDR3 region has the DNA TGTGCCAGCAGCTCTAGGGGGTCGGTAGATGGCTACACCTTC. Its protein is CASSSRGSVDGYTF.

CDR3 protein: CASSPPLGGQTEAFF. For the CDR3, the DNA is TGTGCCAGCAGTCCGCCGTTAGGAGGCCAGACTGAAGCTTTCTTT. The chain uses TRBV28 and TRBJ1-1; unclear D gene. The CDR3 loop spans 15 amino acids. V lost 5 bases and J lost 5, with 18 bases in between. CDR1 is MDHEN, CDR2 SYDVKM, per germline.

This chain uses TRBV6-1 with TRBJ1-1, with D possibly matching TRBD1 (6 bases). The length of the CDR3 is 15 residues. V was shortened by 2 bases and J by 3 bases, with 13 bases between the two germline ends. From germline, CDR1 is MNHNS and CDR2 SASEGT. The chain's CDR3 is CASSEFGRGYTEAFF. CDR3 DNA: TGTGCCAGCAGTGAATTCGGCAGGGGATACACTGAAGCTTTCTTT.

The rearrangement links TRBV19 to TRBJ1-5; 8 nucleotides agree with TRBD1. V trimming: 3 bases; J trimming: 3 bases; junction bases outside the gene matches: 7. The CDR3 is 16 amino acids. Germline loops: CDR1 LNHDA, CDR2 SQIVND (reference sequence). This chain's CDR3 is CASSMGNRGFNQPQHF. The CDR3 bases are TGTGCCAGTAGTATGGGTAACAGGGGGTTCAATCAGCCCCAGCATTTT.

J is TRBJ1-1 and V is TRBV7-3, with D uncertain. Germline assignment: CDR1 SGHTA and CDR2 FQGTGA. This CDR3 has 13 amino acids. With 2 bases removed from V and 0 bases from J, the gap between germline ends came to 4 bases. In nucleotides, the CDR3 is TGTGCCAGCAGCTTATCTATGAACACTGAAGCTTTCTTT. Protein product: CASSLSMNTEAFF.

The gene calls are TRBV27 and TRBJ2-3, with a tentative D call TRBD2 (5 bases). This CDR3 spans 16 amino acids. CDR1 is MNHEY, CDR2 SMNVEV, per germline (reference sequence). V was shortened by 5 bases and J by 6 bases, with 21 bases between the two germline ends. The CDR3 bases are TGTGCCAGCAGTCCGCCGTCGGCAGACTATAGGGATACGCAGTATTTT. Encoded protein: CASSPPSADYRDTQYF.

In this sample, this clone turned up a few times. The chain employs TRBV27 and TRBJ2-5, with a weak D call TRBD1 (6 bases). Per germline, CDR1 MNHEY and CDR2 SMNVEV (reference sequence). This CDR3 has 16 residues. Trimming took 3 bases from V and 3 from J, leaving 17 bases between them. The chain's CDR3 is CASSLAAGSGEETQYF. The CDR3 bases are TGTGCCAGCAGTTTGGCAGCAGGGTCAGGGGAAGAGACCCAGTACTTC.

This CDR3 reads CASSVGQGVPGELFF. DNA of the CDR3: TGTGCCAGCAGCGTAGGTCAGGGGGTCCCCGGGGAGCTGTTTTTT. This chain connects TRBV9 to TRBJ2-2; 7 positions match TRBD1. The CDR3 runs to 15 residues. V dropped 0 bases and J dropped 6; count of bases not matched to a gene: 5. Per the germline V gene, CDR1 is SGDLS and CDR2 is YYNGEE.

V and J are TRBV6-5 and TRBJ1-2, with TRBD1 matching over 9 bases. Germline CDR1 is MNHEY and CDR2 is SVGAGI. V lost 4 bases to trimming and J lost 4 bases; unmatched junction nucleotides: 4. This CDR3 has 14 amino acids. CDR3 bases: TGTGCCAGCAGTTTGACAGGGGGTAGCTATGGCTACACCTTC. Amino acid sequence: CASSLTGGSYGYTF.

V usage is TRBV7-9 and J usage is TRBJ1-5; D is unresolved. Per the germline V gene, CDR1 is SEHNR and CDR2 is FQNEAQ (reference sequence). Trimming removed 3 bases from V and 5 bases from J, with 5 bases in between. This CDR3 region has 12 residues. The CDR3 bases are TGTGCCAGCAGCTTCCTCGATCAGCCCCAGCATTTT. This codes for CASSFLDQPQHF.

The CDR3 coding sequence is TGTGCCTGGAGTGTAAAGGGGCCGAATCAGCCCCAGCATTTT. This sequence encodes CAWSVKGPNQPQHF. This chain joins TRBV30 and TRBJ1-5; tentative D call: TRBD1 (5 bases). Germline V gives CDR1 GTSNPN, CDR2 SVGIG (reference sequence). Trimming removed 0 bases at V and 4 bases at J, with 10 bases between. The CDR3 length is 14 residues.

V is TRBV4-2 and J is TRBJ2-7; the D gene is possibly TRBD1 (5 bases). Trimming stripped 0 bases from V and 1 base from J, with 13 bases between. Germline V gives CDR1 LGHNA, CDR2 YNFKEQ. This CDR3 spans 16 amino acids. The CDR3 DNA reads as TGTGCCAGCAGCCAAGAAGTTTGGGGCAATTCCTACGAGCAGTACTTC. Translated: CASSQEVWGNSYEQYF.

V and J are TRBV4-1 and TRBJ1-2, with a possible D match to TRBD1 (6 bases). V was shortened by 6 bases and J by 3 bases, with 8 bases between the two germline ends. CDR1 MGHRA and CDR2 YSYEKL come from the germline V gene. The CDR3 is 12 residues long. The CDR3 DNA reads as TGCGCCAGCAGTCCAGGGGACTATGGCTACACCTTC. It is translated as CASSPGDYGYTF.

This chain links TRBV7-2 with TRBJ2-3, with 12 bases identical to TRBD2. The CDR3 spans 16 residues. V shed 5 bases and J 6 bases; nucleotides not matched to a gene: 9. Germline CDR1 reads SGHTA; CDR2 reads FQGNSA. The CDR3 region is CASSLTSGRPADTQYF. As DNA, the CDR3 is TGTGCCAGCAGCCTCACTAGCGGGAGGCCCGCGGATACGCAGTATTTT.

V gene TRBV5-4 combines with J gene TRBJ1-2; D is unresolved. V gave up 0 bases and J gave up 0 bases, with 6 bases separating them. The CDR3 totals 14 residues. Germline-derived CDR1 and CDR2 are SGHNT and YYREEE (reference sequence). CDR3 loop: CASSLVAANYGYTF. In nucleotides, the CDR3 is TGTGCCAGCAGCTTGGTGGCAGCTAACTATGGCTACACCTTC.

V is TRBV20-1 and J is TRBJ2-1, with TRBD1 as a possible D gene (6 bases). V shed 4 bases and J shed 12 bases, with 13 bases lying between them. Germline V gives CDR1 DFQATT, CDR2 SNEGSKA (reference sequence). The CDR3 runs to 11 residues. This CDR3 is CSATTLRGQFF. The CDR3 DNA reads as TGCAGTGCTACGACTCTCAGGGGGCAGTTCTTC.